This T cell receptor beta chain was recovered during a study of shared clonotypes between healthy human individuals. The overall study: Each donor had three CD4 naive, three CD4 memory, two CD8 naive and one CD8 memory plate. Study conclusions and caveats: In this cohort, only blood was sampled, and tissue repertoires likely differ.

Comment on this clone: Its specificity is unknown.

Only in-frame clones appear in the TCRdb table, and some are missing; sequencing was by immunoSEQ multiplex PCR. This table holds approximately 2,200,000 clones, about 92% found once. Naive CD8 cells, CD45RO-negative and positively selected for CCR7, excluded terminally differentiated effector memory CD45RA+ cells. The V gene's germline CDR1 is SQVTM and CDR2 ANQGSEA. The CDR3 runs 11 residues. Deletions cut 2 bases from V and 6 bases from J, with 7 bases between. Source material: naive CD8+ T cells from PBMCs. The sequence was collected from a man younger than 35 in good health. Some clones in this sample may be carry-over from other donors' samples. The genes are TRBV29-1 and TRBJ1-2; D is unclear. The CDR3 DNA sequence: TGCAGCGTTGAAAACGAAGATGGCTACACCTTC. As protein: CSVENEDGYTF.